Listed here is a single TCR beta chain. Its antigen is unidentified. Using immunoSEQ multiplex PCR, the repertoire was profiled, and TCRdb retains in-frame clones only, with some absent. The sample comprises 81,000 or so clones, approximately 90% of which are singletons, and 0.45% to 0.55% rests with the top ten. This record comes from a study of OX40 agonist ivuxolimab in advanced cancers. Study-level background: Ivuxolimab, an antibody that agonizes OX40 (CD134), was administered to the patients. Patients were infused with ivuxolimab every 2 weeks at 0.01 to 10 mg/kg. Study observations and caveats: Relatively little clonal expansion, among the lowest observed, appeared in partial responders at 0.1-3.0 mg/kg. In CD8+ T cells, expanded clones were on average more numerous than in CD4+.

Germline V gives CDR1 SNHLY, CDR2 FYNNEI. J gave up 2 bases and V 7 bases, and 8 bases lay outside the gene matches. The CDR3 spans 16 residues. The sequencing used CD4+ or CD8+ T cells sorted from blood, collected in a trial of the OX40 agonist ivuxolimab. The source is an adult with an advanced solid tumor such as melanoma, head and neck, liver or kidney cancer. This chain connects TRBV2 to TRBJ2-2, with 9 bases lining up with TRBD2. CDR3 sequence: CASILAGGHNTGELFF. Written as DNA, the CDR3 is TGTGCCAGCATTCTGGCGGGGGGGCATAACACCGGGGAGCTGTTTTTT.